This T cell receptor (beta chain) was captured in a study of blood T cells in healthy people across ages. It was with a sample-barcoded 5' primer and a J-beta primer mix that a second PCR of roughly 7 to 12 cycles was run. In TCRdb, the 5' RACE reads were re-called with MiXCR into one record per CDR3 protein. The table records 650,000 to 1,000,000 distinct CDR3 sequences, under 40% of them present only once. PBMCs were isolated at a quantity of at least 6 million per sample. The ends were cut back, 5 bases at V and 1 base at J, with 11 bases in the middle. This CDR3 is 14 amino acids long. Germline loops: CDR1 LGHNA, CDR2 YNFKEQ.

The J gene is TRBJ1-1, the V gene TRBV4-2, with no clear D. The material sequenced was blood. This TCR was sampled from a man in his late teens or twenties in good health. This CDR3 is CASSWYKGNTEAFF. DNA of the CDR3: TGTGCCAGCAGCTGGTACAAGGGGAACACTGAAGCTTTCTTT.